This T cell receptor (beta chain) was captured by sequencing in a study of shared clonotypes between healthy human individuals. Trimming cost V 4 bases and J 3 bases; bases outside gene matches: 5. Germline V CDR1 and CDR2: LGHNA, YSLEER. The CDR3 loop spans 18 amino acids. All participating donors were Caucasian adults from Nashville, Tennessee. In the CD4+ fraction, cells were divided into CD45RA+ naive and CD45RA-negative memory subsets. The table came from immunoSEQ multiplex PCR; TCRdb's copy has only in-frame clones and leaves some out. The table lists about 1.5 million clones, 95% to 99% of them singletons.

The sequence derives from a young man in good health. The specimen was naive CD4+ T cells sorted from blood. The subset: CD45RA+ positively selected. This chain links TRBV4-3 with TRBJ2-2; 16 bases are shared with TRBD2. The CDR3 reads CASSPGLAGGPDTGELFF. CDR3 coding DNA: TGCGCCAGCAGCCCGGGACTAGCGGGAGGGCCGGACACCGGGGAGCTGTTTTTT.